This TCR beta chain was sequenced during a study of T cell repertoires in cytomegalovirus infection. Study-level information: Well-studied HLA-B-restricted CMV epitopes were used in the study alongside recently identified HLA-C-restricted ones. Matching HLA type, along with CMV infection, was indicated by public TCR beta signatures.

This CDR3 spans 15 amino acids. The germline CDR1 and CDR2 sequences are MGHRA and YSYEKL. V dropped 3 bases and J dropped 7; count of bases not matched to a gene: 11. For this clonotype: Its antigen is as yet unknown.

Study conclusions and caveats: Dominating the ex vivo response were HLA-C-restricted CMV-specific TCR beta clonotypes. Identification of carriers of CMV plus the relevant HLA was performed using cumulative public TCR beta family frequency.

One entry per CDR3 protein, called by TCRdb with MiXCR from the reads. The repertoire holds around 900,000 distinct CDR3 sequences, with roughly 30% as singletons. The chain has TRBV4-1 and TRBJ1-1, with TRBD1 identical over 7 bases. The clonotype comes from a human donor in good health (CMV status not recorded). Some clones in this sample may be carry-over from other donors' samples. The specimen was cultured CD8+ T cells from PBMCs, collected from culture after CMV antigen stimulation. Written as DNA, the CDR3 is TGCGCCAGCAGCCAGGAACAGGGGATTGCGGTTGAAGCTTTCTTT. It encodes CASSQEQGIAVEAFF.